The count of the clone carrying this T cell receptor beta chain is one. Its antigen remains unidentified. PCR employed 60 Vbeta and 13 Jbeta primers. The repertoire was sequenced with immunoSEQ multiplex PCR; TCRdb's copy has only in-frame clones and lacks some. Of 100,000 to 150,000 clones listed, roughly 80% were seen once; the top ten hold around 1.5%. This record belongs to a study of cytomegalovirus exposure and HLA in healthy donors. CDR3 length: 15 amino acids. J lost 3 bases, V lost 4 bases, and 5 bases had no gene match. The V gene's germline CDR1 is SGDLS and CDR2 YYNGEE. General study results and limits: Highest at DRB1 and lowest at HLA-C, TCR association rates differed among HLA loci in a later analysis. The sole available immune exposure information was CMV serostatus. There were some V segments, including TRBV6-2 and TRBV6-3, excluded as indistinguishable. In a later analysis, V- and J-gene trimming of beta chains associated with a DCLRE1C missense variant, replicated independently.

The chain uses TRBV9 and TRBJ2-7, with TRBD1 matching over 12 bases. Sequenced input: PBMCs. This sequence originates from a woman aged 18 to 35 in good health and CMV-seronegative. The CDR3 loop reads CASSIRDRGLYEQYF. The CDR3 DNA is TGTGCCAGCAGCATCCGGGACAGGGGGCTCTACGAGCAGTACTTC.